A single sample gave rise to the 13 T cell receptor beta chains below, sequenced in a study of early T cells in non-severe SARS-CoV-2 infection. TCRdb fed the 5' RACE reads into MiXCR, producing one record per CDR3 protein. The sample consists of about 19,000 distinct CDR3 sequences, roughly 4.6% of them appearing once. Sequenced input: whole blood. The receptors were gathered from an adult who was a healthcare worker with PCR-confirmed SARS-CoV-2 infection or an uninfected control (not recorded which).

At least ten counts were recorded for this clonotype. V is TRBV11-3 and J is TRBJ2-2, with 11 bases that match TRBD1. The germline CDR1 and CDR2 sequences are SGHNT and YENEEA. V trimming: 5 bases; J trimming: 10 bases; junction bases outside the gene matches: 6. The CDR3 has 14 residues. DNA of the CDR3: TGTGCCAGCAGCCCCCGGACAGGGGGCGTGGAGCTGTTTTTT. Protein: CASSPRTGGVELFF.

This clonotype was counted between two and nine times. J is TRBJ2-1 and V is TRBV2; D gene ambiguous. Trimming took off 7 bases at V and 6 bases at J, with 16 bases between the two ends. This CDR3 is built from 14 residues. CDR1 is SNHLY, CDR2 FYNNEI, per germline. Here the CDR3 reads CASKPRLPINEQFF. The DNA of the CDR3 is TGTGCCAGCAAGCCGCGACTCCCGATCAATGAGCAGTTCTTC.

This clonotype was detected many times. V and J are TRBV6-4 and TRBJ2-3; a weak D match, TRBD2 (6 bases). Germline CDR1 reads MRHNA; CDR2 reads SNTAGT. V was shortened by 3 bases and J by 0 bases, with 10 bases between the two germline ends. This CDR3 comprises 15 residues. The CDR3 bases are TGTGCCAGCAGTGAAAGTCGGGGGAGCACAGATACGCAGTATTTT. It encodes CASSESRGSTDTQYF.

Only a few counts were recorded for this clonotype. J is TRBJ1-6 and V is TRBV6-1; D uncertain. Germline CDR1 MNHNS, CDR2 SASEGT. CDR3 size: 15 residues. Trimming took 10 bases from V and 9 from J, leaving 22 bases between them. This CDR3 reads CATYPQLGHTSPLHF. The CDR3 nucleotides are TGTGCCACCTACCCGCAGCTAGGCCACACTTCACCCCTCCACTTT.

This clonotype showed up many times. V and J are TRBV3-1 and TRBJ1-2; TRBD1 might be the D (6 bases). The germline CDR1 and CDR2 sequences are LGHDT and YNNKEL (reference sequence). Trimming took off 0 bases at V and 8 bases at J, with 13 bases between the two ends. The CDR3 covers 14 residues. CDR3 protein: CASSQDYGGRGYTF. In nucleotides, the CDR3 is TGTGCCAGCAGCCAAGATTACGGGGGGCGAGGCTACACCTTC.

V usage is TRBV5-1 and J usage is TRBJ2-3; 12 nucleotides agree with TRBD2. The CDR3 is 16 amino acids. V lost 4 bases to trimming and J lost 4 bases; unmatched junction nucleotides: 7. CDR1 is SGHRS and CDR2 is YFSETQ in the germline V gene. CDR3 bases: TGCGCCAGCAGCCTGTTTACTAGCGGGGGGTCAGATACGCAGTATTTT. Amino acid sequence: CASSLFTSGGSDTQYF.

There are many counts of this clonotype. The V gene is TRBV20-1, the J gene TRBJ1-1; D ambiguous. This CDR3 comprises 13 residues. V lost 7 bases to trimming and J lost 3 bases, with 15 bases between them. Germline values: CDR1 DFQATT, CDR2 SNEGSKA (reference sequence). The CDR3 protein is CSVSSRTDTEAFF. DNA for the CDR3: TGCAGTGTCTCTAGCAGGACGGACACTGAAGCTTTCTTT.

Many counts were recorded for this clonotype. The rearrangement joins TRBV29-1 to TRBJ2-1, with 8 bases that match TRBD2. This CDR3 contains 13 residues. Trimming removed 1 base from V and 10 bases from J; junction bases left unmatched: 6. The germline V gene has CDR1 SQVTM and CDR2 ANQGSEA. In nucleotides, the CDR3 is TGCAGCGTTGAAGGGACTAGCTTAAGCGAGCAGTTCTTC. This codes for CSVEGTSLSEQFF.

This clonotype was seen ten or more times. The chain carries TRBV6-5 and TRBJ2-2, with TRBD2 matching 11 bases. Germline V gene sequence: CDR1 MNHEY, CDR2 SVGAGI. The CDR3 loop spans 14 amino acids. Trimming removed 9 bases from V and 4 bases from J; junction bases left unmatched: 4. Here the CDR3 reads CASRGLAGTGELFF. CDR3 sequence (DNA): TGTGCCAGTCGAGGACTAGCGGGCACCGGGGAGCTGTTTTTT.

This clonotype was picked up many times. DNA of the CDR3: TGTGCCAGCAGCCCGACAGGGACGGAGACCCAGTACTTC. Translated: CASSPTGTETQYF. The chain employs TRBV7-2 and TRBJ2-5, with TRBD1 matching 7 bases. After removal of 5 bases from V and 5 bases from J, the junction contained 5 bases not matched to a gene. From germline, CDR1 is SGHTA and CDR2 FQGNSA. The CDR3 loop spans 13 amino acids.

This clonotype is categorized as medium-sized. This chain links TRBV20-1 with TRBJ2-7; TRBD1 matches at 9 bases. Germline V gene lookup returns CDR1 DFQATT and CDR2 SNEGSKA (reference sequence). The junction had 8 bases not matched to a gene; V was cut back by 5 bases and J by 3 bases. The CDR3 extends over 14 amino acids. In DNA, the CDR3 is TGCAGTGCTTTGACGGGACAGGGAGGCTACGAGCAGTACTTC. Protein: CSALTGQGGYEQYF.

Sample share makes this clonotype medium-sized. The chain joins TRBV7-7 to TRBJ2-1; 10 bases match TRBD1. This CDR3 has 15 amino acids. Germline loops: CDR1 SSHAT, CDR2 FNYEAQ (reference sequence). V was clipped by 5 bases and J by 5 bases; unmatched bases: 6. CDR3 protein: CASSRAGQGDNEQFF. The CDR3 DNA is TGTGCCAGCAGCCGTGCTGGACAGGGGGACAATGAGCAGTTCTTC.

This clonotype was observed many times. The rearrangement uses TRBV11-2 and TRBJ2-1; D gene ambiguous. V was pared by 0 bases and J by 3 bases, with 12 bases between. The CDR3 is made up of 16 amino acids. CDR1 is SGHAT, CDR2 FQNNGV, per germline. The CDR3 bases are TGTGCCAGCAGCTTAGAACTGTCAGTGTACTACAATGAGCAGTTCTTC. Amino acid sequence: CASSLELSVYYNEQFF.